The present entry profiles one T cell receptor (beta chain) with its context. Its target is not known. This specimen comes from a study of human T cells and chemical hapten exposure. Whole-study findings and limits: Among TCRs, those above 1 in 1000 frequency were unaffected by DPC sensitization. In comparison with controls, expanded TCRs gave rise to a significantly larger number of large CDR3 similarity clusters. With patch test score, the counts of PT1 expanded TCRs showed a positive correlation.

TCRdb recomputed calls from the RACE reads with MiXCR, one row per CDR3 protein. Of over 80,000 distinct CDR3 sequences detected, 11% appear once; the ten largest clones hold 1.1%. Regarding time point: patch test 3, about 24 weeks after DPC sensitization. The sample's treatment: therapeutic diphenylcyclopropenone sensitization with weekly scalp DPC. The sample here was whole blood, taken in connection with sensitization to the hapten diphenylcyclopropenone (DPC). The TCR comes from a woman in her 30s with alopecia areata. Some clones in this sample may be carry-over from other donors' samples.

The CDR3 sequence: CASSLDRGGELFF. CDR3 nucleotide sequence: TGTGCCAGCAGCCTCGATCGGGGCGGGGAGCTGTTTTTT. This chain uses TRBV11-3 with TRBJ2-2; TRBD2 might be the D (5 bases). Trimming cost V 5 bases and J 7 bases, with 11 bases left between them. The CDR3 contains 13 residues. Germline-derived CDR1 and CDR2 are SGHNT and YENEEA.